This T cell receptor (beta chain) was sequenced during a study of beta chain features in type 1 diabetes (dated by TCRdb to 2017 to 2018). For the wider study: Mean age, gender distribution, total cell number and subset yield did not differ between patients and healthy donors. A total of about 110 million sorted cells were examined across all samples, and the number of cells per subset was strongly correlated with RNA yield. In the study, TCRB repertoires of sorted circulating CD4+ T cell subsets from recently diagnosed type 1 diabetes patients were compared with those of matched healthy donors. Regulatory and stem cell-like memory subsets were obtained from only 8 patients and roughly 8 healthy donors, while naive and central memory subsets were obtained from all 30 or so donors.

The High Capacity cDNA Reverse Transcription Kit was used to reverse transcribe all of the isolated RNA, meaning that expressed TCRB transcripts were what got sequenced. Deep immunoSEQ sequencing was applied to naive, central memory and regulatory T cell samples, giving an average of around 3.4 million total reads per sample. Sorted cells were lysed in RLT buffer and RNA was extracted with DNase-treated RNeasy Micro or Mini kits, depending on cell number. Each cell subset was processed on its own to prevent cross-contamination, while patient and healthy donor samples were processed together. TCRB sequences were amplified from cDNA with the immunoSEQ multiplex PCR, producing 87-bp fragments spanning the CDR3 region. Sequencing of the amplicons was done on the Illumina HiSeq platform. The published analysis was carried out like this. PCR bias was computationally corrected using synthetic template baselines, reads within Hamming distance 2 were collapsed, and singletons that could not be merged were discarded. Reads were aligned against IMGT so that V, D and J genes, CDR3 length and insertions or deletions at six rearrangement sites could be assigned. Clonotype counts were normalized to sorted cell number within each subset before computing true diversity and Gini coefficients with the tcR R package. Repertoire sharing was quantified using the overlap coefficient calculated on TCRB nucleotide sequences. Out-of-frame TCRB sequences from naive cells were analyzed as a proxy for the pre-selection repertoire. In TCRdb, the immuneACCESS table is reduced to in-frame sequences with V and J assigned. These tables do not hold every clone; where another copy was compared, an unresolved V gene accounts for under half, and the others remain unexplained. V, J and clone size were drawn from that table, and D and trimming were deduced from the DNA. For this sample the table gives a few hundred thousand clones, of which roughly 16% were detected only once. More than 0.015% of the sample comes from the top ten.

V and J lose 4 bases and 5 bases, and a span of 18 bases separates them. From the cysteine through the phenylalanine, the CDR3 covers 15 amino acids. Kept here is only the CDR3 DNA, which spans 45 bases and is read in frame from base 1. Based on the germline V gene, the CDR1 and CDR2 sequences are SGHDT and YYEEEE. This clone came up a few times. Its antigen remains undetermined. Base-call qualities are not available, and no considerably larger clone is one nucleotide away. A single peripheral blood draw of about 116 mL on average was collected from each donor into heparinised tubes. Naive, central memory, regulatory and stem cell-like memory CD4+ T cells were sorted on a BD FACSAria II using a panel including CD45RO, CCR7, CD25, CD127, CD95 and CD27. Every sorted population had a purity above 98%. PBMCs were isolated immediately by Lymphoprep density gradient centrifugation and stained directly without culture. So that batch effects would be minimized, each experiment stained and sorted samples in pairs, pairing one healthy donor with one patient.

On the study overall, not on this receptor specifically: PCR might favor shorter templates, but patient and control samples were amplified and corrected together, so any skew would affect both groups equally. Naive, central memory and regulatory TCRB repertoires appeared more similar among patients than among healthy donors. Sequencing cDNA rather than genomic DNA could over-represent highly expressing activated cells, although activation and CD3 levels did not differ between groups. Because small numbers of individuals were included in the HLA sub-analyses, any influence of HLA type on TCRB rearrangement was left unresolved. A moderate but significant shortening of TCRB CDR3 length was observed in type 1 diabetes patients in all four CD4+ subsets. At VDJ recombination sites, type 1 diabetes patients had fewer insertions and more deleted nucleotides, which implies abnormalities in thymic rearrangement.

The receptor was derived from a young woman in good health. The rearrangement joined TRBV5-6 to TRBJ2-5, with TRBD2 as a weak D call on 5 bases. Source material: naive CD4+ T cells from blood. According to the study, the label for this sample's cell subset or site signals: true naive CD4+ T cells. The DNA reads TGTGCCAGCAGCCCTACTACTAGGGTTGGGGAGACCCAGTACTTC. Its amino acids are CASSPTTRVGETQYF.